This passage covers 16 T cell receptor beta chains from one sample sequenced in a study of Graves' ophthalmopathy and Graves' hyperthyroidism. The sequenced template was RNA, covering the TCR beta CDR3 region. Second-round multiplex PCR followed a first-round RT-PCR using HTBI primers. TCRdb reprocessed the multiplex PCR reads via MiXCR and lists one record per CDR3 protein. Here the sample spans about 210,000 distinct CDR3 sequences, approximately 28% being singletons. The sample taken for sequencing was peripheral blood. The receptors were gathered from a man between 50 and 59 years old with Graves' ophthalmopathy.

V usage is TRBV12-3 or TRBV12-4 and J usage is TRBJ1-6; 7 positions match TRBD1. Losses at the gene ends were 6 bases for V and 5 bases for J; bases not matched to a gene: 4. There are 14 residues in the CDR3. CDR3 DNA: TGTGCCAGCAGGGGTGGGACAGATAATTCACCCCTCCACTTT. It yields the protein CASRGGTDNSPLHF.

This clonotype was observed many times. The chain links TRBV15 to TRBJ2-7; weak D call: TRBD2 (6 bases). Trimming removed 0 bases at V and 3 bases at J, with 15 bases between. The CDR3 is 16 residues long. CDR1 LNHNV and CDR2 YYDKDF come from the germline V gene (reference sequence). The CDR3 loop reads CATSRDTGLAVYEQYF. CDR3 in DNA: TGTGCCACCAGCAGAGATACAGGTTTAGCGGTCTACGAGCAGTACTTC.

The chain combines TRBV6-2 or TRBV6-3 with TRBJ2-5, with D unclear. Per germline, CDR1 MNHEY and CDR2 SVGEGT. The CDR3 totals 13 residues. Trimming stripped 5 bases from V and 5 bases from J, with 12 bases between. DNA for the CDR3: TGTGCCAGCAGTCCAAGAGAGGCGGAGACCCAGTACTTC. It codes for CASSPREAETQYF.

This chain joins TRBV28 and TRBJ2-7, with TRBD1 identical over 10 bases. The CDR3 is 15 residues long. The V segment lost 3 bases and the J segment 6 bases; nucleotides outside the gene matches: 8. CDR1 and CDR2 from the germline V gene are MDHEN and SYDVKM. CDR3: CASSFTDRGLGEQYF. CDR3 coding DNA: TGTGCCAGCAGTTTTACCGACAGGGGGCTGGGCGAGCAGTACTTC.

This clonotype has ten or more counts. The chain links TRBV12-3 or TRBV12-4 to TRBJ1-2; 9 nucleotides line up with TRBD1. The J segment lost 8 bases and the V segment lost 6 bases, leaving 4 bases of the junction unmatched. The CDR3 consists of 12 residues. The CDR3 coding sequence is TGTGCCAGCAGCGGGACAGGGATAGGCTACACCTTC. Encoded protein: CASSGTGIGYTF.

The table lists this clonotype with many counts. The genes are TRBV7-2 and TRBJ1-2; 8 bases agree with TRBD1. This CDR3 has 14 amino acids. V lost 2 bases, J lost 8 bases, and 7 bases stayed unmatched. Germline assignment: CDR1 SGHTA and CDR2 FQGNSA. For the CDR3, the DNA is TGTGCCAGCAGCTTACCGGGACAGGCGGACGGCTACACCTTC. Translating it yields CASSLPGQADGYTF.

The chain is built from TRBV6-5 and TRBJ2-5, with 7 bases that match TRBD1. This CDR3 comprises 14 residues. J lost 4 bases, V lost 0 bases, and 2 bases had no gene match. Germline V gene lookup returns CDR1 MNHEY and CDR2 SVGAGI. CDR3 sequence (DNA): TGTGCCAGCAGTTACTCGACAGGGCGAGAGACCCAGTACTTC. This gives the protein CASSYSTGRETQYF.

In its sample, this clonotype was seen many times. This chain uses TRBV29-1 with TRBJ1-2; 10 bases are a match to TRBD1. From germline, CDR1 is SQVTM and CDR2 ANQGSEA. This CDR3 has 13 amino acids. V trimming: 5 bases; J trimming: 4 bases; junction bases outside the gene matches: 4. DNA of the CDR3: TGCAGCGTTTCGGGACAGGGGTCCTATGGCTACACCTTC. Its translation is CSVSGQGSYGYTF. The variable domain in full, with the rest retrieved from reference TRBV29-1 and TRBJ1-2, is SAVISQKPSRDICQRGTSLTIQCQVDSQVTMMFWYRQQPGQSLTLIATANQGSEATYESGFVIDKFPISRPNLTFSTLTVSNMSPEDSSIYLCSVSGQGSYGYTFGSGTRLTVV.

The V gene is TRBV18, the J gene TRBJ1-6; 11 bases align to TRBD1. The CDR3 extends over 15 amino acids. Germline CDR1 reads KGHSH; CDR2 reads LQKENI. V dropped 6 bases and J dropped 10; count of bases not matched to a gene: 8. CDR3: CASSDRGPPLSPLHF. For the CDR3, the DNA is TGTGCCAGCTCGGACAGGGGGCCGCCCTTATCACCCCTCCACTTT.

The chain employs TRBV12-5 and TRBJ1-1; no clear D gene. Trimming left V 2 bases short and J 8 bases short, with 6 bases between. CDR1 is LGHNT, CDR2 FRNRAP, per germline. The CDR3 extends over 11 amino acids. The CDR3, as DNA: TGTGCTAGTGGTTTGCCGATCGAAGCTTTCTTT. It encodes CASGLPIEAFF. Full variable domain (rest looked up from reference TRBV12-5 and TRBJ1-1): DARVTQTPRHKVTEMGQEVTMRCQPILGHNTVFWYRQTMMQGLELLAYFRNRAPLDDSGMPKDRFSAEMPDATLATLKIQPSEPRDSAVYFCASGLPIEAFFGQGTRLTVV.

This clonotype was found many times. The chain has TRBV28 and TRBJ1-1; D is unclear. The germline V and J ends were trimmed by 5 bases and 12 bases, with 22 bases remaining between them. Per the germline V gene, CDR1 is MDHEN and CDR2 is SYDVKM. The CDR3 loop spans 14 amino acids. The CDR3 loop is CASSPIISQVRTFF. The CDR3 bases are TGTGCCAGCAGTCCGATAATTTCTCAGGTGAGGACTTTCTTT.

The chain is built from TRBV19 and TRBJ1-6, with 9 bases lining up with TRBD1. The CDR3 contains 14 residues. V gave up 5 bases and J gave up 9 bases; unmatched junction bases: 5. Germline-derived CDR1 and CDR2 are LNHDA and SQIVND (reference sequence). The CDR3 nucleotides are TGTGCCAGTAGTTCGGACAGGGGTAGTTCACCCCTCCACTTT. Encoded protein: CASSSDRGSSPLHF.

This clonotype was seen ten or more times. This chain connects TRBV12-3 or TRBV12-4 to TRBJ2-2; 7 bases fit TRBD2. The V segment lost 5 bases and the J segment 2 bases; nucleotides outside the gene matches: 8. This CDR3 region has 16 residues. CDR3 nucleotides: TGTGCCAGCAGTCTGCTGACTAGCCTAAACACCGGGGAGCTGTTTTTT. Its protein is CASSLLTSLNTGELFF.

In this sample, this clonotype turned up many times. This rearrangement joins TRBV25-1 to TRBJ1-4; D remains unclear. The CDR3 runs 16 residues. Germline V gives CDR1 MGHDK, CDR2 SYGVNS. The germline V and J ends were trimmed by 3 bases and 3 bases, with 14 bases remaining between them. CDR3 DNA sequence: TGTGCCAGCAGTGATGTGTTGCGGGAACCTAATGAAAAACTGTTTTTT. Protein: CASSDVLREPNEKLFF.

This clonotype was counted ten times or more. V and J are TRBV28 and TRBJ2-5; D may be TRBD1 (6 bases). This CDR3 has 15 residues. Germline V gives CDR1 MDHEN, CDR2 SYDVKM. V was trimmed by 6 bases and J by 5 bases, leaving 19 bases between them. In nucleotides, the CDR3 is TGTGCCAGCAGCGTAACAGGGAACCTAGTTGAGACCCAGTACTTC. This encodes CASSVTGNLVETQYF.

V and J are TRBV20-1 and TRBJ2-5; tentatively, D is TRBD2 (6 bases). CDR3 size: 14 residues. Germline assignment: CDR1 DFQATT and CDR2 SNEGSKA (reference sequence). Trimming left V 6 bases short and J 5 bases short, with 19 bases between. In DNA, the CDR3 is TGCAGTGCCCACATGGAGGGCCTTCCGGAGACCCAGTACTTC. Encoded protein: CSAHMEGLPETQYF.